The 7 T cell receptor beta chains in this list originate from one sample, sequenced in a study of blood T cells in healthy people across ages. It was with a sample-barcoded 5' primer and a J-beta primer mix that a second PCR of about 7 to 12 cycles was run. TCRdb redid the calling of the 5' RACE reads with MiXCR, one entry per CDR3 protein. The data contain approximately 800,000 distinct CDR3 sequences, about 59% of them singletons. Source material: blood. These TCRs come from a man aged 25-40 years in good health.

The gene calls are TRBV7-2 and TRBJ2-7; TRBD2 aligns across 7 bases. Unmatched junction bases numbered 6, after V lost 1 base and J lost 0 bases. In germline, CDR1 is SGHTA, CDR2 FQGNSA. This CDR3 region has 16 residues. For the CDR3, the DNA is TGTGCCAGCAGCTTAGATGGGGGGGTCGGCTCCTACGAGCAGTACTTC. It is translated as CASSLDGGVGSYEQYF.

This clonotype was seen more than once but under ten times. The chain is built from TRBV29-1 and TRBJ2-1; D may be TRBD1 or TRBD2 (6 bases each). The germline CDR1 and CDR2 sequences are SQVTM and ANQGSEA. V shed 6 bases and J shed 0 bases, with 15 bases lying between them. The CDR3 is 15 amino acids. The CDR3 is CSVQSGASSYNEQFF. The CDR3 DNA sequence: TGCAGCGTCCAATCGGGGGCTAGCTCCTACAATGAGCAGTTCTTC.

This CDR3 is CASSEDVGGQETQYF. The CDR3 nucleotides are TGTGCCAGCAGTGAAGATGTAGGCGGGCAAGAGACCCAGTACTTC. The V call is TRBV2, the J call TRBJ2-5; a weak D match, TRBD2 (5 bases). Deletions cut 1 base from V and 2 bases from J, with 11 bases between. The CDR3 totals 15 residues. The V gene's germline CDR1 is SNHLY and CDR2 FYNNEI.

This clonotype was counted once. The chain joins TRBV20-1 to TRBJ2-1; 10 bases are a match to TRBD2. The CDR3 consists of 16 residues. V shed 4 bases and J 3 bases; nucleotides not matched to a gene: 9. CDR1 and CDR2 from the germline V gene are DFQATT and SNEGSKA (reference sequence). The CDR3 protein is CSAIKGLAGVYNEQFF. The CDR3 DNA is TGCAGTGCTATAAAGGGGCTAGCGGGGGTCTACAATGAGCAGTTCTTC.

J is TRBJ2-1 and V is TRBV3-1; the D is unclear. There are 14 residues in the CDR3. V shed 4 bases and J shed 7 bases, with 14 bases lying between them. Germline CDR1 reads LGHDT; CDR2 reads YNNKEL (reference sequence). CDR3 sequence (DNA): TGTGCCAGCAGCCCTCGGAGCGCTGGAAATGAGCAGTTCTTC. It translates to CASSPRSAGNEQFF.

The chain joins TRBV2 to TRBJ2-5; TRBD1 or TRBD2 may be the D gene (5 bases each). CDR3 length: 15 residues. Trimming removed 7 bases at V and 1 base at J, with 16 bases between. The V gene's germline CDR1 is SNHLY and CDR2 FYNNEI. CDR3 sequence (DNA): TGTGCCAGCAACCGGGACGGCGTACCCCAAGAGACCCAGTACTTC. Translation: CASNRDGVPQETQYF.

This clonotype was seen a few times. The genes are TRBV28 and TRBJ1-2; D is possibly TRBD1 (5 bases). Between the trimmed V and J ends, which lost 7 bases and 7 bases, there was a span of 19 bases. Germline CDR1 reads MDHEN; CDR2 reads SYDVKM. The CDR3 length is 14 residues. Here the CDR3 DNA reads TGTGCCAGCATCGCCAGGGCGGCCGGGGGTGGCTACACCTTC. Protein sequence: CASIARAAGGGYTF.